This T cell receptor (beta chain) was recorded in a study of radiotherapy plus CTLA-4 blockade in lung cancer. Germline values: CDR1 SGHRS, CDR2 YFSETQ. This CDR3 is 13 amino acids long. Trimming stripped 4 bases from V and 5 bases from J, with 12 bases between. This clone appeared a few times. Using immunoSEQ multiplex PCR, the repertoire was profiled, and TCRdb retains in-frame clones only, with some absent. The sample carries roughly 46,000 clones, 70% to 80% recorded once. The source was peripheral blood, collected from a patient treated with radiotherapy plus ipilimumab. The receptor comes from a human donor with non-small cell lung cancer who had stable disease on radiotherapy plus ipilimumab. The V call is TRBV5-1, the J call TRBJ1-2, with a weak D call TRBD1 (6 bases). CDR3 sequence: CASSPPRGYGYTF. The CDR3 nucleotides read TGCGCCAGCAGCCCTCCAAGGGGGTATGGCTACACCTTC.